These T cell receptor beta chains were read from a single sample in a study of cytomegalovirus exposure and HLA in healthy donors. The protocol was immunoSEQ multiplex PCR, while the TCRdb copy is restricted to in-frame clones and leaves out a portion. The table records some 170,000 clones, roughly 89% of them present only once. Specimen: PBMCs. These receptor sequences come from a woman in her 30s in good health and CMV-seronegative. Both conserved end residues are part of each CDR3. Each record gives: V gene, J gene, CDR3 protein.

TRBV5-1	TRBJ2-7	CASRPGQGAYEQYF
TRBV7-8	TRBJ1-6	CASSLVGGAGSPLHF
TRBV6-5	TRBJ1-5	CASSYSGRNQPQHF
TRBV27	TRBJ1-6	CASTRTGYSPLHF
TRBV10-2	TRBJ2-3	CASRFGGVTDTQYF
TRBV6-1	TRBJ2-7	CASSPAYYEQYF
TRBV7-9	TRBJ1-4	CASSYDRLFEKLFF
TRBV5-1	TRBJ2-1	CASSWGQAFNEQFF
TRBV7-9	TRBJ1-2	CASSLATGGNYGYTF
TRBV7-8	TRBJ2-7	CATRTGPGRSYEQYF
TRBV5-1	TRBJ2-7	CASSFKDTYEQYF
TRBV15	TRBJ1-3	CATSSTLGGTGNTIYF
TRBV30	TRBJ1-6	CAWMARGSPLHF
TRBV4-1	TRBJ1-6	CASSPGQADSPLHF
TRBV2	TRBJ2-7	CASSKGMELVQYF
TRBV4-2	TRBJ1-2	CASSQDLGQGISYGYTF
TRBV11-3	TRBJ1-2	CASSWTGGCYGYTF
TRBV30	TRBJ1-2	CAWSVQGKYYGYTF
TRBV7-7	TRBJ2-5	CASSSRGLAGQETQYF
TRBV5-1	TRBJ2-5	CASTRQFQETQYF
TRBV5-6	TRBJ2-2	CASRERQPNTGELFF
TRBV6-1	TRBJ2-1	CASSELAYNEQFF
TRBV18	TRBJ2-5	CASSPGREETQYF
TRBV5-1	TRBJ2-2	CASSLTGWGHRETGELFF
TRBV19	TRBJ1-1	CASSMRGFADTEAFF
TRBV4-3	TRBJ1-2	CASSPGTGARSGGYTF
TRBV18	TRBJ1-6	CASSPRGLSSYNSPLHF
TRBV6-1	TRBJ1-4	CASREGFDYEKLFF
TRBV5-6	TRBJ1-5	CASSLVQDIHQPQHF
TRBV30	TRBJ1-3	CAWSEGQPGNTIYF
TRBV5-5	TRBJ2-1	CASSSPLGQGNNEQFF
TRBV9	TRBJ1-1	CASSVDWRWGAEAFF
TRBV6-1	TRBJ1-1	CASSLTGAWGAFF
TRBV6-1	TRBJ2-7	CASSRGDRANEQYF